One sample yielded the 4 T cell receptor beta chains listed below, sequenced in a study of immune cell composition in non-small cell lung cancer (dated by TCRdb to 2017 to 2019). Libraries came from the immunoSEQ multiplex PCR assay. Drawn from immuneACCESS, this table holds only the in-frame rearrangements with V and J called that TCRdb kept. Clones are partly lost; checked studies trace under half to an unresolved V gene and leave the rest unexplained. The table for this sample lists fewer than 5,000 clones; approximately 77% of them were counted only once. The top ten hold 11% to 15% of the sample. Normal lung samples came from the same patient and were non-adjacent lung tissue collected as far from the tumour as possible, with a minimum distance of 3 cm. Material for sequencing was non-adjacent lung tissue. These receptors came from a human donor with non-small cell lung cancer.

The chain recombines TRBV5-1 with TRBJ2-1; 11 bases line up with TRBD2. V gave up 4 bases and J gave up 8 bases; unmatched junction bases: 11. The CDR3 runs 16 residues. Per germline, CDR1 SGHRS and CDR2 YFSETQ. The chain's CDR3 is CASSPALAGGVDEQFF. The CDR3 region has the DNA TGCGCCAGCAGCCCGGCCCTAGCGGGGGGTGTAGATGAGCAGTTCTTC.

This clone was counted a few times. The V call is TRBV29-1, the J call TRBJ2-3; no reliable D call. Per germline, CDR1 SQVTM and CDR2 ANQGSEA. This CDR3 region has 12 residues. Trimming cost V 3 bases and J 6 bases, with 10 bases left between them. The CDR3 coding sequence is TGCAGCGTTGACTCCCCTTCGGATACGCAGTATTTT. Translating gives CSVDSPSDTQYF.

V usage is TRBV10-3 and J usage is TRBJ1-4; no clear D gene. V was pared by 6 bases and J by 8 bases, with 13 bases between. The CDR3 length is 13 residues. Germline lookup yields CDR1 ENHRY and CDR2 SYGVKD. The CDR3 nucleotides read TGTGCCATCAGAGGACGGGATGAGGAAAAACTGTTTTTT. Translation: CAIRGRDEEKLFF.

This chain connects TRBV9 to TRBJ2-3; 9 bases align to TRBD2. The germline V gene encodes CDR1 SGDLS and CDR2 YYNGEE. This CDR3 has 15 residues. J was trimmed by 3 bases and V by 2 bases; bases with no gene match: 4. CDR3 sequence: CASSVLAGITDTQYF. For the CDR3, the DNA is TGTGCCAGCAGCGTTCTAGCGGGGATTACAGATACGCAGTATTTT.